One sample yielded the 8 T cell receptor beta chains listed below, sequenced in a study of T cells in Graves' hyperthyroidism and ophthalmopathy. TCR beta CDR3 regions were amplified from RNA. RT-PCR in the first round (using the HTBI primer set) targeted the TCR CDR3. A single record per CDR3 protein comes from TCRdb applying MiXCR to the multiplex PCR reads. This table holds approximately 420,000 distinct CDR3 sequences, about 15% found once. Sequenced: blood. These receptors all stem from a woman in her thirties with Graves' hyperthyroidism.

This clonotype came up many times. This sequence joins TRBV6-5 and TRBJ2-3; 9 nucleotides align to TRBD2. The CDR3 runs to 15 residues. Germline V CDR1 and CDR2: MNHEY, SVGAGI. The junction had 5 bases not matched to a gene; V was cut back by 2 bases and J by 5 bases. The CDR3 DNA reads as TGTGCCAGCAGTTACCCTAGCGGGACAATAGATACGCAGTATTTT. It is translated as CASSYPSGTIDTQYF.

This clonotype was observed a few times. CDR3 sequence reads: CASSPPGYNEQFF. The CDR3 region has the DNA TGTGCCAGCAGTCCCCCGGGCTACAATGAGCAGTTCTTC. V usage is TRBV2 and J usage is TRBJ2-1; unclear D gene. From germline, CDR1 is SNHLY and CDR2 FYNNEI. Trimming took 5 bases from V and 3 from J, leaving 8 bases between them. The CDR3 loop spans 13 amino acids.

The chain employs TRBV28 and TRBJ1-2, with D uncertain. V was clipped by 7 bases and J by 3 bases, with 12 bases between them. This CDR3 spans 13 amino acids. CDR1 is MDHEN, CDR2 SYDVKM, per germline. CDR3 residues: CASNSNRDYGYTF. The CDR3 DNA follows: TGTGCCAGCAATTCTAACAGAGACTATGGCTACACCTTC.

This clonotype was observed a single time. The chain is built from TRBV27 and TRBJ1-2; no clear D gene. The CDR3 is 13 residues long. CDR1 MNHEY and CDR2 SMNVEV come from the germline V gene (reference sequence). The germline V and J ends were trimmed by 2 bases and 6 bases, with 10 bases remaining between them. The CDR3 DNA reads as TGTGCCAGCAGTTTAACGGGAGAGGATGGCTACACCTTC. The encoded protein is CASSLTGEDGYTF.

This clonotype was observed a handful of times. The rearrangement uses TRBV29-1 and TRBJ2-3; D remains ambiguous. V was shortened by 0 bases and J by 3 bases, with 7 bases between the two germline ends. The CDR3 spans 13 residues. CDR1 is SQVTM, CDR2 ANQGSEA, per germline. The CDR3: CSVEDTKTDTQYF. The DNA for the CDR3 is TGCAGCGTTGAAGACACAAAAACAGATACGCAGTATTTT.

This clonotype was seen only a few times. CDR3 nucleotide sequence: TGTGCCAGCAGTCCCAGGGACAGGGCTAGTTCACCCCTCCACTTT. This translates into CASSPRDRASSPLHF. The V gene is TRBV6-1, the J gene TRBJ1-6; 9 positions agree with TRBD1. Germline CDR1 reads MNHNS; CDR2 reads SASEGT. The CDR3 totals 15 residues. With V trimmed by 5 bases and J by 9 bases, 8 bases remained unmatched.

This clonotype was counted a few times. CDR3 protein: CAISESRLWQGNQPQHF. The CDR3 nucleotides read TGTGCCATCAGTGAGTCCCGTTTGTGGCAGGGCAATCAGCCCCAGCATTTT. This chain connects TRBV10-3 to TRBJ1-5, with D uncertain. Trimming shortened V by 0 bases and J by 2 bases, and 14 bases separated the two germline ends. The CDR3 consists of 17 residues. The germline V gene has CDR1 ENHRY and CDR2 SYGVKD.

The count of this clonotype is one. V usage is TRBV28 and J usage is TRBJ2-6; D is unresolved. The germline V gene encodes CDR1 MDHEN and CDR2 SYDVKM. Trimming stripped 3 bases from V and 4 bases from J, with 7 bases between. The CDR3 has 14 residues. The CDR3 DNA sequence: TGTGCCAGCAGTTTCCTCGCGGGGGCCAACGTCCTGACTTTC. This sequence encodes CASSFLAGANVLTF. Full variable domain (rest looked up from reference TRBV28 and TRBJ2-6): DVKVTQSSRYLVKRTGEKVFLECVQDMDHENMFWYRQDPGLGLRLIYFSYDVKMKEKGDIPEGYSVSREKKERFSLILESASTNQTSMYLCASSFLAGANVLTFGAGSRLTVL.